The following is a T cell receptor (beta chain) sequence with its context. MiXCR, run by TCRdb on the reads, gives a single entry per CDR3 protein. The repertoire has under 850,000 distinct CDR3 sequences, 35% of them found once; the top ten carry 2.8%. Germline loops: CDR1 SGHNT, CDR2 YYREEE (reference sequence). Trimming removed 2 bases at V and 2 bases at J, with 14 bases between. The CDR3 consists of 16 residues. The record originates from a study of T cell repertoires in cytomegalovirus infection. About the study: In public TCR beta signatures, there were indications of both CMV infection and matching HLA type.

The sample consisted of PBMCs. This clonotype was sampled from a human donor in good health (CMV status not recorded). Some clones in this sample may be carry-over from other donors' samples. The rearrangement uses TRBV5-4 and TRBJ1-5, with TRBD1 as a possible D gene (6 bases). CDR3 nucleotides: TGTGCCAGCAGCTTCCGGGACATCAATGGCAATCAGCCCCAGCATTTT. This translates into CASSFRDINGNQPQHF. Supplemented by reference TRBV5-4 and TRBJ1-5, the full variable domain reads ETGVTQSPTHLIKTRGQQVTLRCSSQSGHNTVSWYQQALGQGPQFIFQYYREEENGRGNFPPRFSGLQFPNYSSELNVNALELDDSALYLCASSFRDINGNQPQHFGDGTRLSIL.